This TCR beta chain was recovered during a study of blood T cells in healthy people across ages. Study-level information: There was about one barcoded beta molecule captured by template switching per two T cells.

Then a second PCR, running about 6 to 11 cycles, was carried out with a sample-barcoded 5' primer and a J-beta primer mix. Every cDNA molecule carried a tag from a template-switch adaptor bearing 12 random nucleotides. One entry per CDR3 protein results from TCRdb running MiXCR on the 5' RACE reads. The sample contains 450,000 to 700,000 distinct CDR3 sequences, about 25% of which appear only once. CDR1 is MNHEY and CDR2 is SVGEGT in the germline V gene. The CDR3 is 11 amino acids. Between the trimmed V and J ends, which lost 8 bases and 11 bases, there was a span of 12 bases. In this sample, this clonotype turned up a few times. Its target is not known. Findings and caveats of the study: Unsorted PBMCs prevented conclusive naive versus antigen-experienced comparison. Greater diversity and more naive CD4+ cells were seen in long-lived donors than in aged donors.

Material for sequencing was blood. This receptor was taken from a woman aged 70-85 years in good health. The genes are TRBV6-2 or TRBV6-3 and TRBJ1-4; TRBD1 might be the D (6 bases). This chain's CDR3 is CASGTDSKLFF. CDR3 in DNA: TGTGCCAGCGGCACGGACAGTAAACTGTTTTTT.